These 18 T cell receptor beta chains came from one sample sequenced in a study of blood T cell repertoires in COVID-19. Produced via immunoSEQ multiplex PCR; TCRdb's table is partial and in-frame only. The data contain 43,000 or so clones, more than 65% of them singletons. The specimen sequenced was peripheral blood. These receptors all stem from a woman in her sixties with acute or convalescent COVID-19.

J is TRBJ2-3 and V is TRBV5-1; 11 nucleotides align to TRBD2. Germline loops: CDR1 SGHRS, CDR2 YFSETQ. The CDR3 has 16 residues. With 4 bases clipped from V and 4 bases from J, the junction kept 8 bases outside the gene matches. CDR3 DNA sequence: TGCGCCAGCAGCCCTGAGGGACTAGCGGTGGCAGATACGCAGTATTTT. Translated: CASSPEGLAVADTQYF.

A single count supports this clone. DNA of the CDR3: TGTGCCAGCCGATTCGGTCGGGGGGAAGAAAAACTGTTTTTT. This translates into CASRFGRGEEKLFF. The V gene is TRBV2, the J gene TRBJ1-4, with D perhaps matching TRBD1 (5 bases). V was shortened by 8 bases and J by 8 bases, with 18 bases between the two germline ends. The germline CDR1 and CDR2 sequences are SNHLY and FYNNEI. CDR3 length: 14 residues.

This rearrangement joins TRBV6-5 to TRBJ2-5; possible D gene TRBD1, 6 bases. Germline V lookup: CDR1 MNHEY, CDR2 SVGAGI. V lost 5 bases to trimming and J lost 3 bases, with 10 bases between them. The CDR3 has 13 residues. DNA for the CDR3: TGTGCCAGCAGTACGGACAGTAAAGAGACCCAGTACTTC. It specifies CASSTDSKETQYF.

This clone was seen a handful of times. This chain joins TRBV21-1 and TRBJ1-2; the tabulated D call, TRBD1, remains unverified against the DNA. TRBV21-1 is a pseudogene segment. The CDR3 loop spans 14 amino acids. The CDR3 spells CAGHGAGEGYGYTF. CDR3 nucleotides: TGTGCCGGCCATGGGGCAGGGGAAGGTTATGGCTACACCTTC.

This rearrangement joins TRBV9 to TRBJ2-3, with D perhaps TRBD2 (5 bases). Germline CDR1 and CDR2: SGDLS and YYNGEE. There are 16 residues in the CDR3. Trimming removed 0 bases at V and 0 bases at J, with 11 bases between. CDR3 sequence (DNA): TGTGCCAGCAGCGTAGCCTCGGGGTTTAGCACAGATACGCAGTATTTT. This encodes CASSVASGFSTDTQYF.

This chain joins TRBV30 and TRBJ2-1, with D possibly being TRBD2 (7 bases). Germline loops: CDR1 GTSNPN, CDR2 SVGIG (reference sequence). The CDR3 contains 16 residues. Deletions cut 1 base from V and 8 bases from J, with 21 bases between. CDR3 in DNA: TGTGCCTGGAGTGCAGGGAGGGGGGGCGCGGGTTATGAGCAGTTCTTC. Translated, it gives CAWSAGRGGAGYEQFF.

The CDR3 loop is CASSFTSGGTDTQYF. The CDR3 bases are TGTGCCAGCAGCTTCACTAGCGGGGGGACAGATACGCAGTATTTT. The chain employs TRBV13 and TRBJ2-3, with 12 bases that match TRBD2. The ends lost 3 bases at V and 3 bases at J; junction bases unmatched: 1. The CDR3 totals 15 residues. The germline V gene has CDR1 PRHDT and CDR2 FYEKMQ (reference sequence). The full variable domain, with the rest looked up from reference TRBV13 and TRBJ2-3, is AAGVIQSPRHLIKEKRETATLKCYPIPRHDTVYWYQQGPGQDPQFLISFYEKMQSDKGSIPDRFSAQQFSDYHSELNMSSLELGDSALYFCASSFTSGGTDTQYFGPGTRLTVL.

The chain uses TRBV6-4 and TRBJ1-6, with TRBD1 matching 7 bases. CDR1 is MRHNA, CDR2 SNTAGT, per germline. The CDR3 is 13 amino acids. Germline trimming cut 6 bases from V and 8 bases from J; bases unmatched to any gene: 4. The CDR3, as DNA: TGTGCCAGCAGAGGGACAGCGGATTCACCCCTCCACTTT. This encodes CASRGTADSPLHF.

The V gene is TRBV12-5, the J gene TRBJ1-2, with a tentative D call TRBD1 (6 bases). The germline V gene has CDR1 LGHNT and CDR2 FRNRAP. This CDR3 region has 12 residues. The germline V and J ends were trimmed by 7 bases and 8 bases, with 14 bases remaining between them. CDR3 nucleotide sequence: TGTGCTAGTGCTCCAGGGGTTTACGGCTACACCTTC. This encodes CASAPGVYGYTF.

This chain connects TRBV19 to TRBJ1-1; D remains ambiguous. Trimming cost V 8 bases and J 2 bases, with 12 bases left between them. CDR3 size: 13 residues. Germline assignment: CDR1 LNHDA and CDR2 SQIVND (reference sequence). The CDR3 DNA reads as TGTGCCAGTCGGGTGGAACTAAACACTGAAGCTTTCTTT. It encodes CASRVELNTEAFF.

The chain links TRBV7-9 to TRBJ2-3; 11 nucleotides align to TRBD2. The V segment lost 1 base and the J segment 9 bases; nucleotides outside the gene matches: 6. CDR3 length equals 15 residues. From germline, CDR1 is SEHNR and CDR2 FQNEAQ (reference sequence). The CDR3, as DNA: TGTGCCAGCAGCTTAGTTAGCGGGGGGGCCGGCACGCAGTATTTT. Translating it yields CASSLVSGGAGTQYF.

The chain couples TRBV3-1 (or the pseudogene TRBV3-2) to TRBJ1-2; 8 nucleotides agree with TRBD1. The germline V gene has CDR1 LGHDT and CDR2 YNNKEL (reference sequence). With V trimmed by 3 bases and J by 3 bases, 3 bases remained unmatched. This CDR3 has 14 residues. CDR3 DNA sequence: TGTGCCAGCAGCCAGGGACAGGCACACTATGGCTACACCTTC. Translated, it gives CASSQGQAHYGYTF.

The J gene is TRBJ2-7, the V gene TRBV2; TRBD2 aligns across 9 bases. The CDR3 consists of 14 residues. V was clipped by 6 bases and J by 4 bases; unmatched bases: 7. CDR1 SNHLY and CDR2 FYNNEI come from the germline V gene. CDR3 protein: CASSGVAGDYEQYF. The CDR3 DNA sequence: TGTGCCAGCAGCGGGGTAGCGGGGGATTACGAGCAGTACTTC. The full variable domain, with the rest looked up from reference TRBV2 and TRBJ2-7, is EPEVTQTPSHQVTQMGQEVILRCVPISNHLYFYWYRQILGQKVEFLVSFYNNEISEKSEIFDDQFSVERPDGSNFTLKIRSTKLEDSAMYFCASSGVAGDYEQYFGPGTRLTVT.

The chain is built from TRBV10-3 and TRBJ1-5; the D gene is possibly TRBD1 (6 bases). Germline V gene lookup returns CDR1 ENHRY and CDR2 SYGVKD. CDR3 size: 17 residues. Trimming removed 3 bases at V and 1 base at J, with 16 bases between. CDR3 amino acids: CAISETGMGTSNQPQHF. As DNA, the CDR3 is TGTGCCATCAGTGAAACAGGGATGGGGACCAGCAATCAGCCCCAGCATTTT.

The chain combines TRBV6-1 with TRBJ2-7, with 11 bases lining up with TRBD2. The CDR3 totals 15 residues. Germline lookup yields CDR1 MNHNS and CDR2 SASEGT. V was pared by 0 bases and J by 2 bases, with 0 bases of the junction left unmatched. The CDR3 sequence: CASSEASGGAYEQYF. The CDR3 region has the DNA TGTGCCAGCAGTGAAGCTAGCGGGGGGGCCTACGAGCAGTACTTC.

The chain links TRBV12-3 or TRBV12-4 to TRBJ1-1, with D hard to call. V was shortened by 6 bases and J by 1 base, with 9 bases between the two germline ends. The CDR3 extends over 13 amino acids. The CDR3 is CASSQRENTEAFF. Written as DNA, the CDR3 is TGTGCCAGCAGCCAACGGGAGAACACTGAAGCTTTCTTT.

The gene calls are TRBV6-6 and TRBJ1-4; no definite D call. Trimming removed 6 bases from V and 3 bases from J, with 11 bases in between. This CDR3 region has 14 residues. The germline CDR1 and CDR2 sequences are MNHNY and SVGAGI (reference sequence). CDR3 sequence: CASRLSGANEKLFF. In DNA form, the CDR3 reads TGTGCCAGCAGGCTCTCGGGTGCTAATGAAAAACTGTTTTTT.

The chain carries TRBV13 and TRBJ1-3; D is ambiguous. V was clipped by 3 bases and J by 0 bases, with 9 bases between them. The germline V gene encodes CDR1 PRHDT and CDR2 FYEKMQ (reference sequence). CDR3 length: 15 residues. The CDR3 bases are TGTGCCAGCAGCTTCGGGATCTTCTCTGGAAACACCATATATTTT. It yields the protein CASSFGIFSGNTIYF.